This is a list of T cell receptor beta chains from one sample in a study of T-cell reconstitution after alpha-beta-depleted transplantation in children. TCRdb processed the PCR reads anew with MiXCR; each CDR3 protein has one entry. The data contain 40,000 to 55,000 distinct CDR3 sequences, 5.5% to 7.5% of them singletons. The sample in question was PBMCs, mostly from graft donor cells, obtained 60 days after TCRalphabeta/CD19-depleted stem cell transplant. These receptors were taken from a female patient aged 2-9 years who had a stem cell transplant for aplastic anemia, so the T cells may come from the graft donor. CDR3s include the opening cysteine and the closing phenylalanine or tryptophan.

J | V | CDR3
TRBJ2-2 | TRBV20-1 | CSARTQLAGSTGELFF
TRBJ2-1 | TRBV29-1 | CSVGRGDNEQFF
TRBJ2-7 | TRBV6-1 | CASRLVAGGYEQYF
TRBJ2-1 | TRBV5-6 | CASSFYRLLAGIRYEQFF
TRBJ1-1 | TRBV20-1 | CSARTGIMNTEAFF
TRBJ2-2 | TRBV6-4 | CASSNRGDTGELFF
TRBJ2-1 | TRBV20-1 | CSAARGSYNEQFF
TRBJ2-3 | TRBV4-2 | CASSQVGQLNTDTQYF
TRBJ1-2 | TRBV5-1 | CASSLIKGTGTYGYTF
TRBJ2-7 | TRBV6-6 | CASSYSKGVGYEQYF
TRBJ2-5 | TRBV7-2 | CASSYLGGGQETQYF
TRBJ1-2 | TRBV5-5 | CASSLISGLGYGYTF
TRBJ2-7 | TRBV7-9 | CASSPSGSSYEQYF
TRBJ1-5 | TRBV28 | CASTLGQRNQPQHF
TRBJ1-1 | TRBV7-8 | CASSLTLANTEAFF
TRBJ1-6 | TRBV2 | CASTDRDSPLHF
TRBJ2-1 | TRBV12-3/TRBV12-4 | CASSLQGWSEQFF
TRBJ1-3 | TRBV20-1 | CSAREGGILSYLSGNTIYF
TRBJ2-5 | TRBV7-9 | CASSPRGPWETQYF
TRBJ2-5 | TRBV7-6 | CASSFTSGRAVGPETQYF
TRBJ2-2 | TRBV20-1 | CSALAGGPHTGELFF
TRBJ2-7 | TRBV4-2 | CASSQDVGGQTYEQYF
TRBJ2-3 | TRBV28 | CASSSAGAGVRDTQYF
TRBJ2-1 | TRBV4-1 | CASTAGGYNEQFF
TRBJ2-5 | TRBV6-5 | CASRMTKQETQYF
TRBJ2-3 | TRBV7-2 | CASSLGSFYTDTQYF
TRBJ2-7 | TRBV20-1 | CSARDNEQYF
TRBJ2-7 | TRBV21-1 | CASSNSIRKYF
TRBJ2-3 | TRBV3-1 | CASSQEWVTDTQYF
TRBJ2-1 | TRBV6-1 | CASSEGRGLYNEQFF
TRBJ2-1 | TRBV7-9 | CATSGTGRNEQFF
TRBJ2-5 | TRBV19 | CASSPTGLAGKETQYF
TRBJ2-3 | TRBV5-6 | CASIIRVGADTQYF
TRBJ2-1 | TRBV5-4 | CASSTGTALGNEQFF
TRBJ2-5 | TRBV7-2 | CASSPSGWETQYF
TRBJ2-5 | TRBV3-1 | CASSGHSQETQYF
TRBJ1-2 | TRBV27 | CASRYLRGRSDYGYTF
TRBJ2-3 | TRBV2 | CASSEVLRADTQYF
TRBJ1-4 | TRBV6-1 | CASSTQGPREKLFF
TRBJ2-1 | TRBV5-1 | CASSLAAVAGPYNEQFF
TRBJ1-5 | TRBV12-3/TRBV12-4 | CASSLEDAAQHF
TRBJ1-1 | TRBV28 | CASIGMNTEAFF
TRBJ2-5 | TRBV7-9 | CASSLDGARETQYF
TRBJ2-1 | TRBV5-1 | CASSLAGTSVRSEQFF
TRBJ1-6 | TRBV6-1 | CASSEPREGISGSPLHF
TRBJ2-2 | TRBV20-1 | CSARDKGNTGELFF
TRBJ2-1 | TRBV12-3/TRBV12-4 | CASSFVGGPYNEQFF
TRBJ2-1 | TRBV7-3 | CASSLEAYPRNEQFF
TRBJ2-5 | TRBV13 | CASSYTQGPQETQYF
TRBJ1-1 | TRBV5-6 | CASSSTSTGVLWNTEAFF
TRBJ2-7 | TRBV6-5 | CASSRTGGTSSYEQYF
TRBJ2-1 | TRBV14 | CASRKGTSGLFSYNEQFF
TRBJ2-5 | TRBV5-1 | CASSSTGGSFETQYF
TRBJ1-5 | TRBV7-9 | CASSLRPQHF
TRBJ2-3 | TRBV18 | CASSPRRGRTDTQYF
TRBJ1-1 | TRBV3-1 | CASSRGQVYTEAFF